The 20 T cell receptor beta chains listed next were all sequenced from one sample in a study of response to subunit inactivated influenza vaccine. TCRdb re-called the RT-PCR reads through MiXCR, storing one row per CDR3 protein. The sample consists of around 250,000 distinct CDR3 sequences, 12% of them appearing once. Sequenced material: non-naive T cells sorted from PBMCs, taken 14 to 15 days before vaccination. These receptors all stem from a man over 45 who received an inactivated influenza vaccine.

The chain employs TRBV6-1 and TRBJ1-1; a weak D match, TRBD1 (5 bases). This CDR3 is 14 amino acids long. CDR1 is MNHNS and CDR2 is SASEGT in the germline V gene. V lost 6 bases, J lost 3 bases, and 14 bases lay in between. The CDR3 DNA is TGTGCCAGCAGGCACACCCTGGGGGACACTGAAGCTTTCTTT. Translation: CASRHTLGDTEAFF.

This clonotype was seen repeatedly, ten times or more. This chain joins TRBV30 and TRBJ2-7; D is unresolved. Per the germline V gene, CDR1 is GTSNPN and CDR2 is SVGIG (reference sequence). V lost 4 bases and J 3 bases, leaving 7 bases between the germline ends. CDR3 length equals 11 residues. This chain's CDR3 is CAWNLDYEQYF. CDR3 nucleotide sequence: TGTGCCTGGAACCTAGACTACGAGCAGTACTTC.

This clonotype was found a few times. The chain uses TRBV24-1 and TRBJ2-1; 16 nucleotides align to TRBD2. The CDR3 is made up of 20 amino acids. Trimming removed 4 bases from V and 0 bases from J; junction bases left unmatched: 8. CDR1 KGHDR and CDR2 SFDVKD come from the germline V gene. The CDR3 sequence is CATSDTGTSGGASSYNEQFF. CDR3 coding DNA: TGTGCCACCAGTGACACTGGGACTAGCGGGGGGGCCAGCTCCTACAATGAGCAGTTCTTC.

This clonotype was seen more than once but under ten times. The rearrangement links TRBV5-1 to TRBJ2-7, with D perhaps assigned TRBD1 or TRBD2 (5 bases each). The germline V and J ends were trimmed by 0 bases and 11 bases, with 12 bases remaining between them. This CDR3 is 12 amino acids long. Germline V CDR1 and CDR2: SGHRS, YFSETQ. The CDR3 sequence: CASSLDSRDEYF. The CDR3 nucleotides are TGCGCCAGCAGCTTGGACTCACGGGACGAGTACTTC.

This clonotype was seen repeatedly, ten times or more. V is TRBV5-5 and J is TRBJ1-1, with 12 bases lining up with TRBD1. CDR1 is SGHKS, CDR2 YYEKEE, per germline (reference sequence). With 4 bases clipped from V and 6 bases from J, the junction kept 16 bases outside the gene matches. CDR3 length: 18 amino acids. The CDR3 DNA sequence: TGTGCCAGCAGCCGATCAACCGGGACAGGGGGCAGCGGATCTGAAGCTTTCTTT. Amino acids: CASSRSTGTGGSGSEAFF.

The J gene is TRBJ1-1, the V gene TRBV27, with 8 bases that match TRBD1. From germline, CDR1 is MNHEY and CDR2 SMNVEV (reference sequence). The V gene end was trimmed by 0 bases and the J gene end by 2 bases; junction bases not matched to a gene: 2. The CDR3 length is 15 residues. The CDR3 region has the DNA TGTGCCAGCAGTTTATCGACAGGGGTTAACACTGAAGCTTTCTTT. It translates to CASSLSTGVNTEAFF.

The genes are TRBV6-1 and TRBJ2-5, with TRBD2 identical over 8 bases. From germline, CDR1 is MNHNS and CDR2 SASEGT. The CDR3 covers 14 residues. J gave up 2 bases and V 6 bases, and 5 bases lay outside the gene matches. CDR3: CASSGGGQQETQYF. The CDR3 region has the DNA TGTGCCAGCAGCGGGGGGGGGCAACAAGAGACCCAGTACTTC.

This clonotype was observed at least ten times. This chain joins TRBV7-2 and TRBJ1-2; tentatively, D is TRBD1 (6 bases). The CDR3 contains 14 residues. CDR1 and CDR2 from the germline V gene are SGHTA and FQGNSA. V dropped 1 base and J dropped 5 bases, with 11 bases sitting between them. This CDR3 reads CASSLGRTEYGYTF. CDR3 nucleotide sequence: TGTGCCAGCAGCTTAGGGAGGACAGAGTATGGCTACACCTTC. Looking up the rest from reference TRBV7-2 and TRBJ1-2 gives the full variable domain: GAGVSQSPSNKVTEKGKDVELRCDPISGHTALYWYRQSLGQGLEFLIYFQGNSAPDKSGLPSDRFSAERTGGSVSTLTIQRTQQEDSAVYLCASSLGRTEYGYTFGSGTRLTVV.

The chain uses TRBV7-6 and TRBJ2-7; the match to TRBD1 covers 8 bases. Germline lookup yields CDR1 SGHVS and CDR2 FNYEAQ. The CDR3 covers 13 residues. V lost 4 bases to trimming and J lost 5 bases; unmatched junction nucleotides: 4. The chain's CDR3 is CASSSRDRNEQYF. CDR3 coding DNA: TGTGCCAGCAGCTCCCGGGACAGGAACGAGCAGTACTTC.

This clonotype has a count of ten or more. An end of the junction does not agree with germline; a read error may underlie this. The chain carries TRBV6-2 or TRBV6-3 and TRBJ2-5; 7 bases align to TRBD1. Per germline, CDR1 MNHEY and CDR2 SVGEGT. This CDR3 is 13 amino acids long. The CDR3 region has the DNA TGTGCCAGCAGTTACTCGAAAACGGACAGGTTCCACTTC. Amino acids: CASSYSKTDRFHF.

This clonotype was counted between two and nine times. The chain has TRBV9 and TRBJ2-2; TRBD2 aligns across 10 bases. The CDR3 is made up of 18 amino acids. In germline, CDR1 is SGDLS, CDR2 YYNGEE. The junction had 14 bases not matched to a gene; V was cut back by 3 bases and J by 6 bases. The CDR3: CASSGGLSGRAGAGELFF. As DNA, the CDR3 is TGTGCCAGCAGCGGCGGGTTAAGCGGGAGGGCCGGCGCCGGGGAGCTGTTTTTT.

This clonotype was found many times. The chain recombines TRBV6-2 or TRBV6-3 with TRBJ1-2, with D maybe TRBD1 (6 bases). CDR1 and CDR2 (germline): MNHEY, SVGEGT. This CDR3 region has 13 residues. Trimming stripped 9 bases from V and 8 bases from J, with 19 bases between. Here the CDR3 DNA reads TGTGCCAGTTCAGGGGAGTACGTGCGGGGCTACACCTTC. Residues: CASSGEYVRGYTF.

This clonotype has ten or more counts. As DNA, the CDR3 is TGTGCCAGCAGTACCCCTAAGGTGGACCAATCTGGGGCCAACGTCCTGACTTTC. This codes for CASSTPKVDQSGANVLTF. The chain employs TRBV6-2 or TRBV6-3 and TRBJ2-6; D remains ambiguous. Looked up from germline, CDR1 is MNHEY and CDR2 is SVGEGT. The CDR3 has 18 amino acids. V was pared by 5 bases and J by 1 base, with 18 bases between.

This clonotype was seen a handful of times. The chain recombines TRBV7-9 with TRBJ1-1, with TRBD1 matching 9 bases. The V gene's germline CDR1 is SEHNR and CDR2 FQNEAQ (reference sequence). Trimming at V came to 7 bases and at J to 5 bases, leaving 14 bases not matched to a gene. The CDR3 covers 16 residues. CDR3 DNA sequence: TGTGCCAGCATCAAAACCATACAGGGGGCGCGAACTGAAGCTTTCTTT. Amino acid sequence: CASIKTIQGARTEAFF.

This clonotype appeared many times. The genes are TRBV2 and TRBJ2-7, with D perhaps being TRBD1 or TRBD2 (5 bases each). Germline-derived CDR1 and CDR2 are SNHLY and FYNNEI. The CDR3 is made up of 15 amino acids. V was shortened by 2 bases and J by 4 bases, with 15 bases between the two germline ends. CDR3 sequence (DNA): TGTGCCAGCAGTGAACCCCCCGGGGCGATTTACGAGCAGTACTTC. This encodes CASSEPPGAIYEQYF.

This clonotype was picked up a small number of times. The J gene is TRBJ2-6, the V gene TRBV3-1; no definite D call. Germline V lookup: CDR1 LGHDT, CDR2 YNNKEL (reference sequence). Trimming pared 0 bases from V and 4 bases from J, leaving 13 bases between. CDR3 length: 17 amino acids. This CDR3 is CASSQDSGVSGANVLTF. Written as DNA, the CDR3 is TGTGCCAGCAGCCAAGATAGTGGGGTATCCGGGGCCAACGTCCTGACTTTC.

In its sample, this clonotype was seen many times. The chain's CDR3 is CSALSGGTDTQYF. CDR3 sequence (DNA): TGCAGTGCTCTCTCAGGGGGCACAGATACGCAGTATTTT. The V and J genes are TRBV20-1 and TRBJ2-3; perhaps TRBD1 as D (6 bases). The CDR3 spans 13 residues. Trimming took 5 bases from V and 1 from J, leaving 10 bases between them. Germline lookup yields CDR1 DFQATT and CDR2 SNEGSKA (reference sequence).

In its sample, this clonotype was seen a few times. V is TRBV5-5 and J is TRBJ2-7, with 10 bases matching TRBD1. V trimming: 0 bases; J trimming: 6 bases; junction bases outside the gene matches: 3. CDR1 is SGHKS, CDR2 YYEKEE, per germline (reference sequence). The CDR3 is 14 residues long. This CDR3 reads CASSLEGQGSEQYF. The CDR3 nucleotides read TGTGCCAGCAGCTTGGAGGGACAGGGGTCCGAGCAGTACTTC.

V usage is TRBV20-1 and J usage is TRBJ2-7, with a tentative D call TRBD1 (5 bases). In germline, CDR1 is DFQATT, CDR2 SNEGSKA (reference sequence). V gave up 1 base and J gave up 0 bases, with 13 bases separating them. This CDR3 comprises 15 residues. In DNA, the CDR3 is TGCAGTGCTAGAGCAACAGGACCGAGCTCCTACGAGCAGTACTTC. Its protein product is CSARATGPSSYEQYF.

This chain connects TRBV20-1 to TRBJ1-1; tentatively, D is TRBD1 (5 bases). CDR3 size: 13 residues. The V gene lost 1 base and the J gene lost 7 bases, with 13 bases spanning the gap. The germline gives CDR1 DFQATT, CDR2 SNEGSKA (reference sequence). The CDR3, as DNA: TGCAGTGCTAGAGTCAGGGCCCGGGGTGAAGCTTTCTTT. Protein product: CSARVRARGEAFF.